The clone carrying this TCR beta chain was recorded many times. The sample originates from a study of neurological immune-mediated disorders. V was clipped by 2 bases and J by 3 bases, with 16 bases between them. Germline V gene sequence: CDR1 LGHDT, CDR2 YNNKEL (reference sequence). The CDR3 totals 16 residues. The making of cDNA relied on 5'RACE with 10-nucleotide random UMIs. TCRdb recomputed calls from the 5' RACE reads with MiXCR, one row per CDR3 protein. The sample yields around 70,000 distinct CDR3 sequences, roughly 5.6% seen once. Specimen: PBMCs. The rearrangement joins TRBV3-1 to TRBJ1-2, with D maybe TRBD1 (5 bases). This clonotype was obtained from a man aged 18 to 35 with multiple sclerosis. As DNA, the CDR3 is TGTGCCAGCAGCCAACTGGCAGCAAAGGGGTACTATGGCTACACCTTC. Amino acids: CASSQLAAKGYYGYTF.